This TCR beta chain was recovered during a study of technical replicates of blood from a few donors. The CDR3 contains 14 residues. CDR1 is SGHDT, CDR2 YYEEEE, per germline. The V and J ends lost 4 bases and 2 bases respectively, with 12 bases between them. Sequenced by immunoSEQ multiplex PCR; TCRdb stores in-frame clones only, minus some. This repertoire shows 55,000 to 70,000 clones, over 85% found once; its top ten account for more than 4.5%. Sample: PBMCs. The source of this sequence is a human donor in good health. Some clones in this sample may be carry-over from other donors' samples. The rearrangement joins TRBV5-6 to TRBJ2-5, with D perhaps matching TRBD1 (6 bases). This chain's CDR3 is CASSRPGQQETQYF. The DNA of the CDR3 is TGTGCCAGCAGCCGCCCAGGACAGCAAGAGACCCAGTACTTC.